The T cell receptor (beta chain) under discussion was sequenced for a study of memory CD4+ T cells and cytomegalovirus serostatus. Overall study findings and caveats: Of under 200 reported CMV TCRbeta sequences, some 70 were found in memory CD4+ repertoires.

As for this clone: No antigen is known for it.

V shed 4 bases, J shed 4 bases, and the junction held 21 bases outside the gene matches. Germline V gene data show CDR1 as LGHNA and CDR2 as YSLEER. This CDR3 has 20 amino acids. In the source study's methods: After removing out-of-frame reads, under 2.5 million distinct TCRbeta sequences remained. Data came from immunoSEQ multiplex PCR; TCRdb stores just in-frame clones and leaves some out. V, J and clone size derive from that table, while D and trimming were established from the DNA sequence. The sample has around 54,000 clones; 70% to 85% are singletons. The sort gate was single viable CD3+CD4+CD8-CD45RO+ cells for memory CD4+ T cells.

Sequenced: memory CD4+ T cells from blood. This receptor was taken from an adult in good health and CMV-seropositive. The rearrangement joins TRBV4-3 to TRBJ2-2; 7 nucleotides line up with TRBD2. The CDR3 DNA reads TGCGCCAGCAGCCCACAGGAAGGGCTCGGGGAGGGCCGGATCACCGGGGAGCTGTTTTTT. Its protein product is CASSPQEGLGEGRITGELFF.